These 15 T cell receptor beta chains were sequenced from one sample in a study of blood T cell repertoires in COVID-19 (dated by TCRdb to between 2020 and 2021). Library preparation was by the immunoSEQ multiplex PCR assay. What TCRdb holds here is the immuneACCESS table cut down to in-frame rearrangements. Part of the clones is not present; checked against another copy, under half of the missing clones reflect an unresolved V gene, and the others are unexplained. In all, the sample holds 500,000 or so clones, and approximately 86% of those were seen once. Together, the top ten hold roughly 0.72% of the sample. Input material: PBMCs or T cells enriched from blood (not recorded which). Receptors originate from a woman younger than 30 who had recovered from COVID-19.

CDR3 DNA: TGTGCCACCAGTGATACCAGGGGCCCCACCTACGAGCAGTACTTC. Amino acid sequence: CATSDTRGPTYEQYF. This sequence joins TRBV24-1 and TRBJ2-7; TRBD1 is a possible D gene (6 bases). V was clipped by 3 bases and J by 2 bases, with 13 bases between them. The CDR3 has 15 residues. CDR1 is KGHDR and CDR2 is SFDVKD in the germline V gene.

The chain has TRBV19 and TRBJ2-7, with D possibly matching TRBD1 (6 bases). Per the germline V gene, CDR1 is LNHDA and CDR2 is SQIVND (reference sequence). This CDR3 has 14 residues. V lost 4 bases and J 2 bases, leaving 12 bases between the germline ends. The CDR3: CASSTVDSPYEQYF. CDR3 in DNA: TGTGCCAGTAGTACGGTGGACAGCCCCTACGAGCAGTACTTC.

The chain couples TRBV27 to TRBJ1-2, with 9 bases aligning to TRBD1. The V segment lost 7 bases and the J segment 8 bases; nucleotides outside the gene matches: 11. The CDR3 totals 14 residues. Germline V CDR1 and CDR2: MNHEY, SMNVEV (reference sequence). CDR3 protein: CASTSTGGTRGYTF. DNA for the CDR3: TGTGCCAGCACTTCGACAGGGGGTACTAGGGGCTACACCTTC.

V usage is TRBV18 and J usage is TRBJ2-7; D not resolved. CDR1 and CDR2 from the germline V gene are KGHSH and LQKENI. Trimming removed 2 bases from V and 0 bases from J, with 8 bases in between. The CDR3 has 14 amino acids. The CDR3: CASSPERSSYEQYF. As DNA, the CDR3 is TGTGCCAGCTCACCAGAGAGGAGCTCCTACGAGCAGTACTTC.

This clone was counted a few times. The chain combines TRBV6-5 with TRBJ1-1, with D maybe TRBD1 (5 bases). The CDR3 is made up of 13 amino acids. V was shortened by 6 bases and J by 1 base, with 9 bases between the two germline ends. Germline-derived CDR1 and CDR2 are MNHEY and SVGAGI. The CDR3 is CASRPTGNTEAFF. CDR3 sequence (DNA): TGTGCCAGCAGACCTACAGGGAACACTGAAGCTTTCTTT.

The J gene is TRBJ2-3, the V gene TRBV10-3; 12 bases are a match to TRBD2. The trim removed 5 bases at V and 5 bases at J, leaving 5 bases unmatched. The germline V gene has CDR1 ENHRY and CDR2 SYGVKD. The CDR3 covers 15 residues. CDR3 DNA sequence: TGTGCCATCAGTACCCTAGCGGGGGGGCGAGATACGCAGTATTTT. Amino acids: CAISTLAGGRDTQYF.

This chain links TRBV9 with TRBJ1-1; unclear D gene. The germline CDR1 and CDR2 sequences are SGDLS and YYNGEE. V gave up 4 bases and J gave up 4 bases, with 11 bases separating them. This CDR3 has 13 amino acids. CDR3 bases: TGTGCCAGCAGCCTTGGTACGGGCACTGAAGCTTTCTTT. Residues: CASSLGTGTEAFF.

J is TRBJ1-4 and V is TRBV5-1, with D perhaps TRBD1 (6 bases). The CDR3 runs 17 residues. Trimming took off 3 bases at V and 2 bases at J, with 17 bases between the two ends. Germline lookup yields CDR1 SGHRS and CDR2 YFSETQ. The CDR3 nucleotides read TGCGCCAGCAGCTCCCGGGGGGGGGCTATTACTAATGAAAAACTGTTTTTT. Protein product: CASSSRGGAITNEKLFF.

This clone was detected once. This sequence joins TRBV24-1 and TRBJ1-1; D not certain. Germline assignment: CDR1 KGHDR and CDR2 SFDVKD. Deletions cut 7 bases from V and 0 bases from J, with 8 bases between. This CDR3 comprises 13 residues. The CDR3 spells CATREKMNTEAFF. In DNA form, the CDR3 reads TGTGCCACCAGGGAGAAAATGAACACTGAAGCTTTCTTT.

V usage is TRBV19 and J usage is TRBJ1-4; D unclear. In germline, CDR1 is LNHDA, CDR2 SQIVND (reference sequence). Trimming left V 9 bases short and J 8 bases short, with 16 bases between. The CDR3 runs 13 residues. The CDR3 is CASNTAWREKLFF. DNA for the CDR3: TGTGCCAGCAATACAGCCTGGAGGGAAAAACTGTTTTTT.

The V and J genes are TRBV11-2 and TRBJ1-1; D is unclear. V was cut by 3 bases and J by 4 bases, with 15 bases left in between. The CDR3 contains 15 residues. Per germline, CDR1 SGHAT and CDR2 FQNNGV. The DNA for the CDR3 is TGTGCCAGCAGCTTTCTCGACGGGGTGGGCACTGAAGCTTTCTTT. It is translated as CASSFLDGVGTEAFF.

The rearrangement joins TRBV7-2 to TRBJ2-5, with TRBD2 identical over 10 bases. Germline V gene data show CDR1 as SGHTA and CDR2 as FQGNSA. V lost 2 bases, J lost 5 bases, and 8 bases stayed unmatched. There are 16 residues in the CDR3. CDR3 in amino acids: CASSLIGPAGGETQYF. The CDR3 DNA sequence: TGTGCCAGCAGCTTAATCGGGCCAGCGGGAGGGGAGACCCAGTACTTC.

The V gene is TRBV19, the J gene TRBJ1-4; a possible D gene is TRBD1 (6 bases). Trimming removed 6 bases from V and 7 bases from J, with 18 bases in between. The length of the CDR3 is 15 residues. Germline CDR1 is LNHDA and CDR2 is SQIVND (reference sequence). CDR3 sequence: CASSTQQGSGEKLFF. The CDR3 DNA sequence: TGTGCCAGTAGCACACAACAGGGAAGTGGTGAAAAACTGTTTTTT.

The count of this clone is one. The chain combines TRBV29-1 with TRBJ2-2; no definite D call. This CDR3 region has 13 residues. Germline V gives CDR1 SQVTM, CDR2 ANQGSEA. Between the trimmed V and J ends, which lost 4 bases and 2 bases, there was a span of 8 bases. The CDR3 region is CSVGHVNTGELFF. The CDR3 DNA follows: TGCAGCGTTGGGCACGTTAACACCGGGGAGCTGTTTTTT.

The chain carries TRBV6-2 or TRBV6-3 and TRBJ2-7, with 13 bases matching TRBD2. The CDR3 runs to 18 residues. V shed 7 bases and J 4 bases; nucleotides not matched to a gene: 16. Germline V lookup: CDR1 MNHEY, CDR2 SVGEGT. The CDR3 DNA sequence: TGTGCCAGCACCCCCGGGACTAGCGGGGACCTAGGAACTTACGAGCAGTACTTC. Its translation: CASTPGTSGDLGTYEQYF.